This T cell receptor beta chain was sequenced for a study of T-cell memory formation after mild COVID-19. Study context: TCR clusters were mostly donor specific.

Via MiXCR, TCRdb re-called the 5' RACE reads, giving one row per CDR3 protein. The repertoire has under 600,000 distinct CDR3 sequences, 20% to 25% of them found once; the top ten carry roughly 9.1%. This clonotype was detected a few times. The source material was PBMCs or a T cell subset sorted from them (not recorded which). The clonotype originates from an adult woman who had mild COVID-19 (a few samples of this study predate the infection). Cell type and time point are not known.

The CDR3 sequence: CSASDTGAVNTDTQYF. The CDR3 DNA reads TGCAGTGCTAGTGATACCGGGGCCGTAAACACAGATACGCAGTATTTT. The rearrangement links TRBV20-1 to TRBJ2-3; the D gene could be TRBD1 or TRBD2 (5 bases each). Germline V gene data show CDR1 as DFQATT and CDR2 as SNEGSKA (reference sequence). V was cut by 3 bases and J by 2 bases, with 18 bases left in between. This CDR3 has 16 amino acids.